The 11 T cell receptor beta chains in this list originate from one sample, sequenced in a study of blood T cells in healthy people across ages. Together with a sample-barcoded 5' primer, a J-beta primer mix was included in a second PCR lasting roughly 6 to 12 cycles. TCRdb reprocessed the 5' RACE reads with MiXCR, giving one entry per CDR3 protein. The data contain hundreds of thousands of distinct CDR3 sequences, 58% of them singletons. The source material was blood. These receptors were taken from a man aged 25-40 years in good health.

The rearrangement joins TRBV5-5 to TRBJ2-7, with TRBD1 as a possible D gene (6 bases). CDR1 and CDR2 (germline): SGHKS, YYEKEE (reference sequence). This CDR3 is 16 amino acids long. The ends were cut back, 0 bases at V and 2 bases at J, with 15 bases in the middle. The CDR3, as DNA: TGTGCCAGCAGCTTGGCACGACAGGTTCCCGCCTACGAGCAGTACTTC. Its protein is CASSLARQVPAYEQYF.

The chain carries TRBV30 and TRBJ2-1, with a weak D call TRBD1 (5 bases). CDR3 size: 11 residues. Germline V gives CDR1 GTSNPN, CDR2 SVGIG (reference sequence). V dropped 7 bases and J dropped 7 bases, with 11 bases sitting between them. The chain's CDR3 is CALSRQNEQFF. CDR3 DNA: TGTGCCTTAAGCCGACAGAATGAGCAGTTCTTC. The full variable domain, completed using reference TRBV30 and TRBJ2-1, is SQTIHQWPATLVQPVGSPLSLECTVEGTSNPNLYWYRQAAGRGLQLLFYSVGIGQISSEVPQNLSASRPQDRQFILSSKKLLLSDSGFYLCALSRQNEQFFGPGTRLTVL.

The chain has TRBV12-3 or TRBV12-4 and TRBJ2-3; unclear D gene. V dropped 6 bases and J dropped 5 bases, with 15 bases sitting between them. There are 14 residues in the CDR3. This CDR3 reads CASRRRDGQDTQYF. The CDR3 DNA reads TGTGCCAGCAGGAGACGCGACGGGCAAGATACGCAGTATTTT.

This clonotype was seen only once. The chain employs TRBV29-1 and TRBJ2-1; 9 nucleotides align to TRBD1. V lost 3 bases and J lost 10; bases outside the gene matches: 7. Germline CDR1 reads SQVTM; CDR2 reads ANQGSEA. CDR3 length: 13 amino acids. The CDR3 loop is CSVDLTGGVEQFF. The CDR3 coding sequence is TGCAGCGTTGACCTGACAGGGGGGGTAGAGCAGTTCTTC.

The rearrangement uses TRBV20-1 and TRBJ2-3, with 9 nucleotides matching TRBD2. The V gene's germline CDR1 is DFQATT and CDR2 SNEGSKA (reference sequence). V trimming: 8 bases; J trimming: 9 bases; junction bases outside the gene matches: 15. The CDR3 spans 14 residues. The chain's CDR3 is CSTIAGDGVGTQYF. The CDR3 region has the DNA TGCAGTACAATAGCGGGGGATGGTGTGGGGACGCAGTATTTT.

This clonotype occurred many times. CDR3 coding DNA: TGCAGTGCTAGAGTCCCCCCTGGAGGGTTAGATGGCTACACCTTC. Translation: CSARVPPGGLDGYTF. The rearrangement links TRBV20-1 to TRBJ1-2, with D unclear. This CDR3 has 15 amino acids. CDR1 and CDR2 (germline): DFQATT, SNEGSKA (reference sequence). The V and J ends lost 1 base and 6 bases respectively, with 18 bases between them.

This chain uses TRBV6-5 with TRBJ1-5, with D perhaps matching TRBD1 (5 bases). V was cut by 2 bases and J by 1 base, with 6 bases left in between. CDR1 is MNHEY, CDR2 SVGAGI, per germline. The CDR3 covers 14 residues. In DNA, the CDR3 is TGTGCCAGCAGTTACGAGGGGAGCAATCAGCCCCAGCATTTT. Protein: CASSYEGSNQPQHF.

V is TRBV20-1 and J is TRBJ1-1; D is ambiguous. Germline V gene sequence: CDR1 DFQATT, CDR2 SNEGSKA (reference sequence). The CDR3 totals 14 residues. Deletions cut 6 bases from V and 4 bases from J, with 18 bases between. The CDR3 DNA is TGCAGTGCCCCTCTGCCGCGCGGGAGCACTGAAGCTTTCTTT. This translates into CSAPLPRGSTEAFF.

The chain recombines TRBV7-8 with TRBJ2-4, with a possible D match to TRBD2 (5 bases). TRBJ2-7 explains the end of the DNA better; the J call may be wrong. This CDR3 spans 16 amino acids. Germline values: CDR1 SGHVS, CDR2 FQNEAQ. The CDR3 bases are TGTGCCAGCAGCTTAGAGGTTGGGGAGTGGGTCTACGAGCAGTACTTC. It is translated as CASSLEVGEWVYEQYF.

This rearrangement joins TRBV10-3 to TRBJ2-1; 10 nucleotides line up with TRBD2. The germline gives CDR1 ENHRY, CDR2 SYGVKD. V trimming: 4 bases; J trimming: 4 bases; junction bases outside the gene matches: 7. There are 16 residues in the CDR3. The CDR3 loop is CAISAGNSGRYNEQFF. The CDR3 DNA follows: TGTGCCATCAGTGCCGGTAATAGCGGGAGGTACAATGAGCAGTTCTTC.

The DNA for the CDR3 is TGCAGTGCAAGCGGGGGTCCCCTGGGCTATGGCTACACCTTC. Translated: CSASGGPLGYGYTF. This rearrangement joins TRBV20-1 to TRBJ1-2; maybe TRBD1 (5 bases). Germline CDR1 reads DFQATT; CDR2 reads SNEGSKA (reference sequence). This CDR3 contains 14 residues. V shed 6 bases and J shed 4 bases, with 18 bases lying between them.